Below, 20 T cell receptor beta chains from the same sample are listed, as sequenced in a study of patients and donors after allogeneic stem cell transplantation. TCRdb called the RT-PCR reads again in MiXCR, with one record for every CDR3 protein. Among roughly 230,000 distinct CDR3 sequences listed, 14% were seen once. Source material: blood, either unsorted or a sorted T cell fraction (not recorded which). The receptors come from a human donor who was either an allogeneic HSCT recipient or a stem cell or donor lymphocyte infusion donor (not recorded which). It is not recorded whose cells these are; they may come from a transplant donor.

The chain uses TRBV5-1 and TRBJ2-7, with TRBD2 identical over 13 bases. The length of the CDR3 is 15 residues. The V and J ends lost 0 bases and 5 bases, in that order; junction bases with no gene match: 2. The germline V gene encodes CDR1 SGHRS and CDR2 YFSETQ. DNA for the CDR3: TGCGCCAGCAGCTTGGCCGGACTAGCGGGAGACGAGCAGTACTTC. Translating it yields CASSLAGLAGDEQYF.

There are a few counts of this clonotype. The chain has TRBV19 and TRBJ1-5, with unresolved D. The CDR3 is 14 residues long. The germline V gene has CDR1 LNHDA and CDR2 SQIVND (reference sequence). Trimming left V 1 base short and J 1 base short, with 5 bases between. CDR3 bases: TGTGCCAGTAGTATAGTTTGGAGCAATCAGCCCCAGCATTTT. Translating it yields CASSIVWSNQPQHF.

This chain uses TRBV5-3 with TRBJ1-2; D not resolved. TRBV5-3 is noted as an ORF with a role that remains uncertain. V lost 4 bases, J lost 0 bases, and 13 bases lay in between. The CDR3 runs 15 residues. The DNA of the CDR3 is TGTGCCAGAAGCACACTACCTCGGGCTAACTATGGCTACACCTTC. Translation: CARSTLPRANYGYTF.

This clonotype has just a few counts. The J gene is TRBJ2-2, the V gene TRBV30, with 8 bases that match TRBD2. The CDR3 has 15 residues. Losses at the gene ends were 2 bases for V and 3 bases for J; bases not matched to a gene: 5. Germline V gives CDR1 GTSNPN, CDR2 SVGIG (reference sequence). This CDR3 is CAWSQAGADTGELFF. In DNA form, the CDR3 reads TGTGCCTGGAGTCAAGCGGGGGCCGACACCGGGGAGCTGTTTTTT.

Many counts were recorded for this clonotype. The chain combines TRBV14 with TRBJ2-3, with a weak D call TRBD1 (6 bases). V was trimmed by 6 bases and J by 2 bases, leaving 21 bases between them. The CDR3 is 17 residues long. Germline CDR1 is SGHDN and CDR2 is FVKESK. Here the CDR3 DNA reads TGTGCCAGCAGACGGAGAATATTGGACAGTACCACAGATACGCAGTATTTT. Amino acids: CASRRRILDSTTDTQYF.

The rearrangement joins TRBV4-3 to TRBJ2-7; D call uncertain. Germline loops: CDR1 LGHNA, CDR2 YSLEER. The CDR3 consists of 15 residues. Trimming removed 4 bases from V and 3 bases from J, with 16 bases in between. DNA of the CDR3: TGCGCCAGCAGCCGAACGGACGGAGAATACTACGAGCAGTACTTC. Translation: CASSRTDGEYYEQYF.

The rearrangement joins TRBV11-1 to TRBJ2-5; 9 nucleotides line up with TRBD2. This CDR3 spans 16 amino acids. Germline V gives CDR1 SGHAT, CDR2 FQDESV (reference sequence). V shed 4 bases and J 4 bases; nucleotides not matched to a gene: 10. CDR3 amino acids: CASSSTRGLAGETQYF. CDR3 DNA: TGTGCCAGCAGCTCAACTAGGGGACTAGCAGGAGAGACCCAGTACTTC. Full variable domain (missing parts from reference TRBV11-1 and TRBJ2-5): EAEVAQSPRYKITEKSQAVAFWCDPISGHATLYWYRQILGQGPELLVQFQDESVVDDSQLPKDRFSAERLKGVDSTLKIQPAELGDSAMYLCASSSTRGLAGETQYFGPGTRLLVL.

The table lists this clonotype with many counts. The V and J genes are TRBV11-2 and TRBJ2-7; 7 positions match TRBD2. This CDR3 has 13 residues. V lost 1 base and J lost 3; bases outside the gene matches: 0. Germline-derived CDR1 and CDR2 are SGHAT and FQNNGV. CDR3 amino acids: CASSLASGYEQYF. The CDR3 DNA reads as TGTGCCAGCAGCTTAGCTAGCGGCTACGAGCAGTACTTC.

This clonotype was seen a few times. V gene TRBV18 combines with J gene TRBJ2-7, with a weak D call TRBD1 (6 bases). Germline lookup yields CDR1 KGHSH and CDR2 LQKENI. The CDR3 covers 18 residues. V lost 3 bases, J lost 2 bases, and 23 bases lay in between. CDR3 protein: CASSPYMTTGTRAYEQYF. The CDR3 DNA reads TGTGCCAGCTCACCCTACATGACGACAGGAACTAGAGCCTACGAGCAGTACTTC. The full variable domain, with the rest looked up from reference TRBV18 and TRBJ2-7, is NAGVMQNPRHLVRRRGQEARLRCSPMKGHSHVYWYRQLPEEGLKFMVYLQKENIIDESGMPKERFSAEFPKEGPSILRIQQVVRGDSAAYFCASSPYMTTGTRAYEQYFGPGTRLTVT.

This sequence joins TRBV12-2 and TRBJ2-1; the D call TRBD1 from the table was never checked on the DNA. TRBV12-2 is a recognized pseudogene. The CDR3 extends over 14 amino acids. CDR3 nucleotide sequence: TGTGCAAGTCGCTTAGACAGGAAGAACAATGAGCAGTTCTTC. The encoded protein is CASRLDRKNNEQFF.

This clonotype has at least ten counts. CDR3 residues: CSAREFQQAHYEQYF. The CDR3 DNA reads as TGCAGTGCTAGAGAATTCCAGCAGGCGCACTACGAGCAGTACTTC. The chain links TRBV20-1 to TRBJ2-7; D uncertain. CDR3 length: 15 amino acids. In germline, CDR1 is DFQATT, CDR2 SNEGSKA (reference sequence). The V and J ends lost 0 bases and 3 bases respectively, with 15 bases between them.

This sequence joins TRBV4-2 and TRBJ2-5, with TRBD2 matching over 14 bases. This CDR3 has 20 residues. CDR1 LGHNA and CDR2 YNFKEQ come from the germline V gene. The V segment lost 3 bases and the J segment 0 bases; nucleotides outside the gene matches: 12. This chain's CDR3 is CASSHPGTTSGGANQETQYF. The CDR3 coding sequence is TGTGCCAGCAGCCATCCCGGGACGACTAGCGGGGGGGCGAACCAAGAGACCCAGTACTTC.

This clonotype was found a few times. The rearrangement joins TRBV30 to TRBJ1-2, with D perhaps matching TRBD1 (5 bases). The CDR3 covers 16 residues. V gave up 2 bases and J gave up 1 base, with 17 bases separating them. Germline V gene sequence: CDR1 GTSNPN, CDR2 SVGIG (reference sequence). CDR3 sequence: CAWSKDMRNNNYGYTF. Written as DNA, the CDR3 is TGTGCCTGGAGTAAGGACATGCGAAACAATAACTATGGCTACACCTTC.

This clonotype has more than one count but fewer than ten. The chain has TRBV6-4 and TRBJ2-3; D is uncertain. This CDR3 is 13 amino acids long. Germline CDR1 and CDR2: MRHNA and SNTAGT. Trimming left V 6 bases short and J 1 base short, with 8 bases between. This chain's CDR3 is CASRAEGTDTQYF. The CDR3 nucleotides read TGTGCCAGCAGGGCAGAGGGCACAGATACGCAGTATTTT.

The sample holds a few counts of this clonotype. The rearrangement uses TRBV24-1 and TRBJ2-1; D may correspond to TRBD1 or TRBD2 (6 bases each). The germline V gene encodes CDR1 KGHDR and CDR2 SFDVKD. This CDR3 has 17 amino acids. V lost 3 bases and J lost 7, with 21 bases in between. The CDR3 region has the DNA TGTGCCACCAGTGATACGTCGACAGGACTACTGGGAAATGAGCAGTTCTTC. Encoded protein: CATSDTSTGLLGNEQFF.

The chain joins TRBV20-1 to TRBJ1-3; TRBD1 agrees at 12 bases. The germline V gene has CDR1 DFQATT and CDR2 SNEGSKA (reference sequence). J gave up 4 bases and V 0 bases, and 4 bases lay outside the gene matches. CDR3 length equals 16 residues. For the CDR3, the DNA is TGCAGTGCTAGAGAAGGGACAGGGGGCAGGGGAAACACCATATATTTT. Amino acids: CSAREGTGGRGNTIYF.

The chain is built from TRBV6-5 and TRBJ2-3, with D unclear. The CDR3 covers 16 residues. Trimming took 1 base from V and 3 from J, leaving 14 bases between them. The germline V gene has CDR1 MNHEY and CDR2 SVGAGI. The CDR3 here is CASSYFDSLSTDTQYF. The CDR3 DNA sequence: TGTGCCAGCAGTTACTTTGACTCTTTAAGTACAGATACGCAGTATTTT.

The chain is built from TRBV2 and TRBJ1-4; 7 positions agree with TRBD1. Germline V CDR1 and CDR2: SNHLY, FYNNEI. This CDR3 is built from 17 residues. With 3 bases clipped from V and 8 bases from J, the junction kept 15 bases outside the gene matches. CDR3 in DNA: TGTGCCAGCAGTGAGGGGACCCAGACAGGGCCAGCCGAAAAACTGTTTTTT. Translation gives CASSEGTQTGPAEKLFF.

A remark on this clonotype: Here the CDR3 omits its conserved ending phenylalanine or tryptophan, so a read error is the likely source. This rearrangement joins TRBV5-1 to TRBJ2-2; TRBD1 might be the D (5 bases). Germline V gene sequence: CDR1 SGHRS, CDR2 YFSETQ. The CDR3 has 14 amino acids. V lost 4 bases, J lost 2 bases, and 9 bases lay in between. This CDR3 is CASSLDRNTGELFL. CDR3 nucleotides: TGCGCCAGCAGCCTCGACAGAAACACCGGGGAGCTGTTTTTA.

This clonotype occurred a few times. The gene calls are TRBV20-1 and TRBJ2-7; 7 bases fit TRBD1. The CDR3 loop spans 14 amino acids. Germline CDR1 DFQATT, CDR2 SNEGSKA (reference sequence). V lost 3 bases to trimming and J lost 3 bases; unmatched junction nucleotides: 8. CDR3: CSASPLQGLYEQYF. The CDR3 nucleotides are TGCAGTGCTAGTCCCTTACAGGGGCTCTACGAGCAGTACTTC.